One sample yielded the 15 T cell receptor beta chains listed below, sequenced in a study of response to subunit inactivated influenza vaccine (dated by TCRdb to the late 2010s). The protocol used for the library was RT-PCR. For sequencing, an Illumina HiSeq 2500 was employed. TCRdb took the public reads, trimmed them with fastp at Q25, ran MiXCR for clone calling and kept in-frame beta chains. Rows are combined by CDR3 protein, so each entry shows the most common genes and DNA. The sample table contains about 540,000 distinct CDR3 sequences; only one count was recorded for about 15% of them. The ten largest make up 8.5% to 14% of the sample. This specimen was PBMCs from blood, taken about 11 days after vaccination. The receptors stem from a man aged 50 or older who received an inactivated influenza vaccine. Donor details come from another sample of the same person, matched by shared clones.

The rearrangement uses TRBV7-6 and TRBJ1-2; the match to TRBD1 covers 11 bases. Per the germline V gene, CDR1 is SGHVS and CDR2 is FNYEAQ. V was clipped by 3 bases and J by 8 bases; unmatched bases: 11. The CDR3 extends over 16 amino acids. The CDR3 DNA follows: TGTGCCAGCAGCTTCACACCGGGACAGGGGGATTGGGGCTACACCTTC. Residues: CASSFTPGQGDWGYTF.

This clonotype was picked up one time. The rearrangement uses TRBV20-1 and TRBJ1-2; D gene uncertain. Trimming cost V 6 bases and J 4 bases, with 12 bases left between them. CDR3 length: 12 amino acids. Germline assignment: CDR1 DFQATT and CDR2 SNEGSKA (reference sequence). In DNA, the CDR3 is TGCAGTGCCACCGATGCGGGCTATGGCTACACCTTC. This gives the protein CSATDAGYGYTF.

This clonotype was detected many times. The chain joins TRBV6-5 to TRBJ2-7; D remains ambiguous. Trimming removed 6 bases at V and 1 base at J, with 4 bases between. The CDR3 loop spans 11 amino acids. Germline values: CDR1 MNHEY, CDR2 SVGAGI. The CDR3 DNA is TGTGCCAGCAGGAATTCCTACGAGCAGTACTTC. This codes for CASRNSYEQYF.

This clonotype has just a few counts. CDR3 protein: CASSSQATLLAGVVDEQFF. The CDR3 region has the DNA TGTGCCAGCAGCTCACAGGCAACTCTCCTAGCGGGAGTGGTGGATGAGCAGTTCTTC. The chain has TRBV11-2 and TRBJ2-1; 10 positions agree with TRBD2. Germline V lookup: CDR1 SGHAT, CDR2 FQNNGV. Trimming at V came to 4 bases and at J to 8 bases, leaving 20 bases not matched to a gene. The CDR3 is made up of 19 amino acids.

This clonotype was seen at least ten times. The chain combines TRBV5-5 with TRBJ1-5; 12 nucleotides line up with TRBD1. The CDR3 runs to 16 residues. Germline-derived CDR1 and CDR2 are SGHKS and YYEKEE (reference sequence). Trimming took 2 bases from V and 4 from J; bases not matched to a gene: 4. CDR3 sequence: CASSFRGQGANQPQHF. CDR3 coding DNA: TGTGCCAGCAGCTTCCGGGGACAGGGGGCGAATCAGCCCCAGCATTTT.

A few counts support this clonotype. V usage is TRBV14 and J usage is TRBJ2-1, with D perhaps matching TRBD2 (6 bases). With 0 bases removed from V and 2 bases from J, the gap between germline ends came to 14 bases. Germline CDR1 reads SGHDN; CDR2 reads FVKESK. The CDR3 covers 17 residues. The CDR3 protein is CASSQESGVFTYNEQFF. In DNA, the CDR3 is TGTGCCAGCAGCCAAGAGTCGGGGGTCTTTACCTACAATGAGCAGTTCTTC.

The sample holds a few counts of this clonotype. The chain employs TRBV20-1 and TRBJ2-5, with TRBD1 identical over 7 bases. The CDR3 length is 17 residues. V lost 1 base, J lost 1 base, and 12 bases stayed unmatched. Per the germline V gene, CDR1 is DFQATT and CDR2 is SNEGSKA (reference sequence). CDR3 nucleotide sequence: TGCAGTGCTAGAGTGCCCCTGGGGGACAGTAGCCAAGAGACCCAGTACTTC. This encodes CSARVPLGDSSQETQYF.

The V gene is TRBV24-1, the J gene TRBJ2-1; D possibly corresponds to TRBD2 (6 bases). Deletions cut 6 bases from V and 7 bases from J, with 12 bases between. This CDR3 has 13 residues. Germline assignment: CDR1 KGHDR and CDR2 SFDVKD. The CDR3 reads CATSPPGGNEQFF. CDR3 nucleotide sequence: TGTGCCACCAGTCCCCCCGGGGGTAATGAGCAGTTCTTC.

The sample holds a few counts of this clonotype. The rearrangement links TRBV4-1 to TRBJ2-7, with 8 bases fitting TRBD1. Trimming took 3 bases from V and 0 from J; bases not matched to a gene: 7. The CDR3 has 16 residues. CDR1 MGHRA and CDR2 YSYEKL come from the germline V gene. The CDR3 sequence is CASSQETGTGSYEQYF. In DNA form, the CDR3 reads TGCGCCAGCAGCCAGGAAACCGGGACAGGCTCCTACGAGCAGTACTTC.

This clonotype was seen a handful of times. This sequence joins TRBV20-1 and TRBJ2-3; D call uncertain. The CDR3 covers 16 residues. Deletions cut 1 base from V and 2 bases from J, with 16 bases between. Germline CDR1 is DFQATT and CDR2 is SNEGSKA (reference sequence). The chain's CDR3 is CSARGGPTGSTDTQYF. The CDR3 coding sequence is TGCAGTGCTAGAGGAGGCCCCACCGGGTCCACAGATACGCAGTATTTT.

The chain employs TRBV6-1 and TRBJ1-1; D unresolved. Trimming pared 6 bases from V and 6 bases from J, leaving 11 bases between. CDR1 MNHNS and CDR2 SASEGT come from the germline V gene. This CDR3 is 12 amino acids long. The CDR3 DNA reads TGTGCCAGCAGGGACCCAATTCCTGAAGCTTTCTTT. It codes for CASRDPIPEAFF.

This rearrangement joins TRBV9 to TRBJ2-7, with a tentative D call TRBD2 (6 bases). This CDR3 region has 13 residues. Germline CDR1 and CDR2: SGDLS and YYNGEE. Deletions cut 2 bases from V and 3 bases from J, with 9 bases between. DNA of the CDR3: TGTGCCAGCAGCGTGGGACTGAACTACGAGCAGTACTTC. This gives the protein CASSVGLNYEQYF.

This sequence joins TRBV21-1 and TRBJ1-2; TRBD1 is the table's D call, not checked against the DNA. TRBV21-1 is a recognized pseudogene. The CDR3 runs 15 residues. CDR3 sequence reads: CASSEHRGRDYGYTF. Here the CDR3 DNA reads TGTGCCAGCAGCGAACACAGGGGGCGCGACTATGGCTACACCTTC.

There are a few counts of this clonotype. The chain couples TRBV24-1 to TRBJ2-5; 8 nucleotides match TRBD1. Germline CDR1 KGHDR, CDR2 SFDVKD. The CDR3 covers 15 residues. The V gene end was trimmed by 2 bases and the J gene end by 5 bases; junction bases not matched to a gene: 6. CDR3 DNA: TGTGCCACCAGTGATTCCCAGGGGGCGCGGGAGACCCAGTACTTC. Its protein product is CATSDSQGARETQYF.

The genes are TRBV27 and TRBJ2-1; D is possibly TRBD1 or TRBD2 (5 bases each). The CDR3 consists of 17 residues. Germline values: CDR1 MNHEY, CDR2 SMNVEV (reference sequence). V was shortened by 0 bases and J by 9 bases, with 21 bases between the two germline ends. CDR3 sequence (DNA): TGTGCCAGCAGTTTATCGTCCTGGACGTCGGGACGGGCTGAGCAGTTCTTC. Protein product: CASSLSSWTSGRAEQFF.